This TCR beta chain was sequenced in a study of regulatory T cells in long-lasting Graves disease. Both iRepertoire HTBI primers and Arm-PCR of CDR3 regions were used to build the TCR beta libraries. Per the original methods: Samples collectively showed approximately 62 TRBV and fewer than 15 TRBJ segments. One entry per CDR3 protein, called by TCRdb with MiXCR from the multiplex PCR reads. These V and J calls derive from TCRdb rather than the authors' analysis. The table shows around 400,000 distinct CDR3 sequences, with around 11% occurring only once. Time point reported: newly diagnosed GD, antithyroid drugs for less than 3 months. Isolated PBMC RNA provided the starting material for the TCR library. Germline V gene data show CDR1 as ENHRY and CDR2 as SYGVKD. The CDR3 runs 15 residues. V dropped 6 bases and J dropped 6 bases, with 18 bases sitting between them. The same sample was also used in a study of T cells in Graves' hyperthyroidism and ophthalmopathy. That paper adds: Exclusion followed for patients with uncontrolled infection, other autoimmune disease, pregnancy or lactation. Ophthalmopathy and stable hyperthyroidism were separated by a 13 V-J model. Onset of ophthalmopathy came a median 6.5 months after the model predicted it.

The sequenced sample was peripheral blood mononuclear cells (PBMCs), obtained at new diagnosis, from a patient treated with antithyroid drugs. The chain employs TRBV10-3 and TRBJ2-1; D is perhaps TRBD1 (6 bases). The sequence was collected from a woman younger than 30 with Graves disease. CDR3 protein: CAISWLRGGSNEQFF. The CDR3 DNA is TGTGCCATCAGCTGGTTGCGAGGGGGAAGCAATGAGCAGTTCTTC.